These 22 T cell receptor beta chains came from one sample sequenced in a study of cytomegalovirus exposure and HLA in healthy donors. Clones were read by immunoSEQ multiplex PCR, and TCRdb kept only the in-frame ones, dropping some. The data show about 240,000 clones, approximately 83% seen once. Sequencing used PBMCs. Every receptor here comes from a woman aged 25 to 39 in good health and CMV-seropositive.

The genes are TRBV7-6 and TRBJ2-5, with D maybe TRBD2 (6 bases). V lost 5 bases, J lost 8 bases, and 18 bases lay in between. CDR1 is SGHVS, CDR2 FNYEAQ, per germline. CDR3 size: 14 residues. CDR3 protein: CASSPERVTRTQYF. The CDR3 bases are TGTGCCAGCAGCCCAGAAAGGGTGACTAGAACCCAGTACTTC.

The chain links TRBV11-3 to TRBJ2-1; 10 bases align to TRBD2. This CDR3 contains 16 residues. Trimming removed 1 base from V and 5 bases from J; junction bases left unmatched: 5. Per germline, CDR1 SGHNT and CDR2 YENEEA. For the CDR3, the DNA is TGTGCCAGCAGCTTAGTTGGCCTAGCGGGAGACAATGAGCAGTTCTTC. Protein product: CASSLVGLAGDNEQFF.

The V gene is TRBV11-3, the J gene TRBJ1-5; D is unclear. CDR1 SGHNT and CDR2 YENEEA come from the germline V gene. The length of the CDR3 is 14 residues. V was trimmed by 2 bases and J by 0 bases, leaving 5 bases between them. CDR3 residues: CASSLQYSNQPQHF. CDR3 coding DNA: TGTGCCAGCAGCTTACAGTATAGCAATCAGCCCCAGCATTTT.

The chain uses TRBV9 and TRBJ2-1, with TRBD2 matching over 8 bases. The J segment lost 2 bases and the V segment lost 3 bases, leaving 4 bases of the junction unmatched. Germline values: CDR1 SGDLS, CDR2 YYNGEE. The CDR3 runs 15 residues. The CDR3 protein is CASSATSGAYNEQFF. In DNA, the CDR3 is TGTGCCAGCAGCGCTACTAGCGGAGCCTACAATGAGCAGTTCTTC.

The genes are TRBV11-3 and TRBJ2-7, with TRBD1 identical over 8 bases. Per germline, CDR1 SGHNT and CDR2 YENEEA. This CDR3 is 19 amino acids long. Unmatched junction bases numbered 19, after V lost 1 base and J lost 5 bases. The DNA of the CDR3 is TGTGCCAGCAGCTTAGTTTCCCACCCCCGACAGGGGACAAAGGACGAGCAGTACTTC. Its protein product is CASSLVSHPRQGTKDEQYF.

This clone was seen at least ten times. The genes are TRBV12-5 and TRBJ2-1, with TRBD1 identical over 8 bases. Germline V CDR1 and CDR2: LGHNT, FRNRAP. V was pared by 2 bases and J by 6 bases, with 6 bases of the junction left unmatched. CDR3 length: 15 amino acids. The CDR3 DNA follows: TGTGCTAGTGGTTTGCCCCGACAGGGGAGCAATGAGCAGTTCTTC. It yields the protein CASGLPRQGSNEQFF.

This clone was recorded only once. The rearrangement joins TRBV5-1 to TRBJ2-7; TRBD1 matches 7 bases. This CDR3 has 15 residues. The germline CDR1 and CDR2 sequences are SGHRS and YFSETQ. Germline trimming cut 3 bases from V and 0 bases from J; bases unmatched to any gene: 6. CDR3 residues: CASSWTGTASYEQYF. In nucleotides, the CDR3 is TGCGCCAGCAGCTGGACCGGGACAGCCTCCTACGAGCAGTACTTC.

Worth noting for this clone: Mismatch with germline at one junction end may stem from a read error. This sequence joins TRBV7-2 and TRBJ2-5, with a weak D call TRBD2 (5 bases). CDR3 length equals 12 residues. From germline, CDR1 is SGHTA and CDR2 FQGNSA. The CDR3 loop is CASSPHGLPLDF. CDR3 nucleotide sequence: TGTGCCAGCAGCCCGCACGGACTCCCCCTCGACTTC.

This chain links TRBV19 with TRBJ2-7; D is unclear. The CDR3 is made up of 15 amino acids. Trimming shortened V by 6 bases and J by 1 base, and 16 bases separated the two germline ends. The V gene's germline CDR1 is LNHDA and CDR2 SQIVND (reference sequence). The CDR3, as DNA: TGTGCCAGTAGAACCAGCGATGCTCCTTCCTACGAGCAGTACTTC. Amino acids: CASRTSDAPSYEQYF. The full variable domain, its missing parts supplied by reference TRBV19 and TRBJ2-7, is DGGITQSPKYLFRKEGQNVTLSCEQNLNHDAMYWYRQDPGQGLRLIYYSQIVNDFQKGDIAEGYSVSREKKESFPLTVTSAQKNPTAFYLCASRTSDAPSYEQYFGPGTRLTVT.

The chain is built from TRBV18 and TRBJ1-2; 7 bases fit TRBD1. J was trimmed by 8 bases and V by 6 bases; bases with no gene match: 3. The CDR3 has 11 amino acids. From germline, CDR1 is KGHSH and CDR2 LQKENI. The CDR3 sequence is CASSLDRGYTF. The DNA for the CDR3 is TGTGCCAGCTCTCTGGACAGGGGCTACACCTTC.

V is TRBV28 and J is TRBJ2-5, with 8 bases that match TRBD1. CDR1 MDHEN and CDR2 SYDVKM come from the germline V gene. The CDR3 contains 15 residues. The V gene end was trimmed by 6 bases and the J gene end by 5 bases; junction bases not matched to a gene: 11. The CDR3 nucleotides are TGTGCCAGCAGCACTTGGACAGGGAGGATCGAGACCCAGTACTTC. Protein sequence: CASSTWTGRIETQYF.

The rearrangement uses TRBV5-1 and TRBJ2-3; TRBD1 matches 8 bases. The CDR3 is made up of 15 amino acids. V lost 0 bases and J lost 3; bases outside the gene matches: 3. Germline CDR1 is SGHRS and CDR2 is YFSETQ. The CDR3 reads CASSLVQGATDTQYF. CDR3 nucleotides: TGCGCCAGCAGCTTGGTGCAGGGGGCAACAGATACGCAGTATTTT.

The gene calls are TRBV27 and TRBJ1-5; the D gene is possibly TRBD1 (6 bases). The CDR3 runs 15 residues. Trimming shortened V by 4 bases and J by 1 base, and 11 bases separated the two germline ends. Germline V lookup: CDR1 MNHEY, CDR2 SMNVEV (reference sequence). The CDR3 spells CASSYTGISNQPQHF. CDR3 DNA sequence: TGTGCCAGCAGTTACACAGGGATAAGCAATCAGCCCCAGCATTTT.

The rearrangement links TRBV30 to TRBJ1-3; D might be TRBD1 (6 bases). V lost 3 bases, J lost 0 bases, and 24 bases lay in between. This CDR3 comprises 19 residues. Per germline, CDR1 GTSNPN and CDR2 SVGIG (reference sequence). The CDR3 nucleotides read TGTGCCTGGAGGGGAGGGGTACACCGGGACACCCACTCTGGAAACACCATATATTTT. This gives the protein CAWRGGVHRDTHSGNTIYF.

The rearrangement uses TRBV5-1 and TRBJ1-2, with 7 bases that match TRBD1. Unmatched junction bases numbered 10, after V lost 0 bases and J lost 8 bases. This CDR3 is 15 amino acids long. Looked up from germline, CDR1 is SGHRS and CDR2 is YFSETQ. In DNA, the CDR3 is TGCGCCAGCAGCTTGGATACAGGGACACAGGGGGGCTACACCTTC. This gives the protein CASSLDTGTQGGYTF.

The V call is TRBV6-5, the J call TRBJ2-7; D uncertain. Per the germline V gene, CDR1 is MNHEY and CDR2 is SVGAGI. Trimming pared 6 bases from V and 1 base from J, leaving 10 bases between. CDR3 length equals 13 residues. CDR3 sequence (DNA): TGTGCCAGCAGAACCACAGATTCCTACGAGCAGTACTTC. Translated, it gives CASRTTDSYEQYF.

The rearrangement links TRBV30 to TRBJ2-1; 7 nucleotides align to TRBD2. The germline gives CDR1 GTSNPN, CDR2 SVGIG (reference sequence). The CDR3 is made up of 15 amino acids. The V and J ends lost 0 bases and 5 bases, in that order; junction bases with no gene match: 7. The CDR3 DNA follows: TGTGCCTGGAGTGTAGGTCTAGCGGAGAACAATGAGCAGTTCTTC. The encoded protein is CAWSVGLAENNEQFF.

The V call is TRBV29-1, the J call TRBJ2-7; 8 positions match TRBD1. The CDR3 runs 13 residues. CDR1 is SQVTM, CDR2 ANQGSEA, per germline. The J segment lost 5 bases and the V segment lost 2 bases, leaving 5 bases of the junction unmatched. This chain's CDR3 is CSVELDRDHEQYF. In DNA, the CDR3 is TGCAGCGTTGAATTGGACAGGGACCACGAGCAGTACTTC.

V is TRBV11-2 and J is TRBJ1-1; the D gene is possibly TRBD1 (5 bases). Between the trimmed V and J ends, which lost 2 bases and 4 bases, there was a span of 17 bases. This CDR3 comprises 16 residues. Germline V gene sequence: CDR1 SGHAT, CDR2 FQNNGV. The CDR3 protein is CASSLWEGRRGTEAFF. CDR3 nucleotides: TGTGCCAGCAGCTTATGGGAGGGGAGGAGAGGCACTGAAGCTTTCTTT. The full variable domain, with the rest looked up from reference TRBV11-2 and TRBJ1-1, is EAGVAQSPRYKIIEKRQSVAFWCNPISGHATLYWYQQILGQGPKLLIQFQNNGVVDDSQLPKDRFSAERLKGVDSTLKIQPAKLEDSAVYLCASSLWEGRRGTEAFFGQGTRLTVV.

The J gene is TRBJ2-2, the V gene TRBV5-1, with 8 bases fitting TRBD2. The CDR3 is 17 amino acids. V shed 4 bases, J shed 3 bases, and the junction held 11 bases outside the gene matches. The V gene's germline CDR1 is SGHRS and CDR2 YFSETQ. The CDR3 DNA reads as TGCGCCAGCAGCCTATTTGTAGCGGGATCGGACACCGGGGAGCTGTTTTTT. It yields the protein CASSLFVAGSDTGELFF.

This chain links TRBV18 with TRBJ1-2, with TRBD1 matching over 7 bases. CDR1 KGHSH and CDR2 LQKENI come from the germline V gene. The CDR3 loop spans 14 amino acids. The J segment lost 4 bases and the V segment lost 3 bases, leaving 5 bases of the junction unmatched. The CDR3 loop is CASSPGTELYGYTF. For the CDR3, the DNA is TGTGCCAGCTCACCCGGGACAGAACTCTATGGCTACACCTTC.

This chain connects TRBV19 to TRBJ1-2; D gene uncertain. Germline CDR1 is LNHDA and CDR2 is SQIVND (reference sequence). V lost 3 bases to trimming and J lost 7 bases, with 18 bases between them. This CDR3 is 15 amino acids long. The CDR3 DNA is TGTGCCAGTAGTATCTATCTAAGGCAAGAGGTTGGCTACACCTTC. It specifies CASSIYLRQEVGYTF. Complete variable domain (other parts from reference TRBV19 and TRBJ1-2): DGGITQSPKYLFRKEGQNVTLSCEQNLNHDAMYWYRQDPGQGLRLIYYSQIVNDFQKGDIAEGYSVSREKKESFPLTVTSAQKNPTAFYLCASSIYLRQEVGYTFGSGTRLTVV.